The clone carrying this TCR beta chain was recorded only once. Its specificity is not known. The ViraFEST assay expanded antigen-specific CD4+ T cells with viral peptide pools before sequencing. Subsequent to less than eleven days of culture, CD4+ T cells were isolated. According to the study, vaccine recipients showed no prior SARS-CoV-2 infection and negative nucleocapsid antibodies. With approximately 9.2 ug/ml peptides and 9.5 to 10 IU/ml IL-2, over 1.5 million PBMC per well were cultured. The data are from a study of vaccination effects on CD4 cells after COVID-19. Study overall: Every participant took two doses of the BNT162b2 or mRNA-1273 vaccine.

The repertoire was sequenced with immunoSEQ multiplex PCR; TCRdb's copy has only in-frame clones and lacks some. The profile shows tens of thousands of clones, 55% to 75% of them singletons. The input for sequencing was CD4+ T cells from PBMCs cultured with HCoV-OC43 spike peptides, taken before COVID-19 vaccination. Subset reported: HCoV-OC43 spike overlapping peptide pool stimulation. The TCR was taken from a human donor who received a COVID-19 vaccine.

The chain's CDR3 is CASRKTGGQETQYF. CDR3 bases: TGTGCCAGCAGGAAAACAGGCGGCCAAGAGACCCAGTACTTC. The chain couples TRBV27 to TRBJ2-5; tentative D call: TRBD1 (5 bases). Trimming removed 6 bases from V and 1 base from J, with 12 bases in between. Germline values: CDR1 MNHEY, CDR2 SMNVEV (reference sequence). CDR3 length: 14 amino acids.